This T cell receptor beta chain was captured by sequencing in a study of T cells after yellow fever vaccination. Regarding the study as a whole: Bulk-population clonotypes that are abundant could appear as contaminants in FACS-sorted repertoires.

The table lists this clonotype with a few counts. The antigen remains undetermined. V shed 1 base and J shed 7 bases, with 15 bases lying between them. CDR1 is SGDLS, CDR2 YYNGEE, per germline. The CDR3 is made up of 15 amino acids. 5'RACE template switching added a universal primer site and UMIs to TCR cDNA. TCRdb reprocessed the 5' RACE reads with MiXCR, giving one entry per CDR3 protein. This table has fewer than 650,000 distinct CDR3 sequences, 21% appearing once. The chain has TRBV9 and TRBJ2-1; D possibly corresponds to TRBD2 (6 bases). This sample comprised PBMCs, obtained approximately 22 days after the first yellow fever vaccination. The clonotype originates from a man younger than 35 who received the YFV17D yellow fever vaccine. CDR3 nucleotides: TGTGCCAGCAGCGTAATAGGGACTCTCGATAATGAGCAGTTCTTC. Translation gives CASSVIGTLDNEQFF.